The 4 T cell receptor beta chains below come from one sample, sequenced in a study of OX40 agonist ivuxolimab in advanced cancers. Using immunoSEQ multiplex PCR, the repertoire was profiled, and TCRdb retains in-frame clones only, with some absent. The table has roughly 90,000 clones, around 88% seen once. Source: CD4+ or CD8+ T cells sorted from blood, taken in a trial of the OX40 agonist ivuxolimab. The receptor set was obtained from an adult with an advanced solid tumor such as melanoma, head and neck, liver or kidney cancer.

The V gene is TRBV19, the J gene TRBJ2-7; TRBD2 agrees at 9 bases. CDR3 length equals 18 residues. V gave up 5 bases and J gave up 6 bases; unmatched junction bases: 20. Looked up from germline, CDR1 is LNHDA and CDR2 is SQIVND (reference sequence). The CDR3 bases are TGTGCCAGTAGTTCACGACCCCCACTAGCGGGCACCTCAGGCGAGCAGTACTTC. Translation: CASSSRPPLAGTSGEQYF.

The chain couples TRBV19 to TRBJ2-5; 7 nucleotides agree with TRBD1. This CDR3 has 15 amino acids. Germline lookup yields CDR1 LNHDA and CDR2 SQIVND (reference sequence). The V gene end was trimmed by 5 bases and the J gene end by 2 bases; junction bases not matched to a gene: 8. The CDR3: CASSVSGTVQETQYF. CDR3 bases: TGTGCCAGTAGTGTTTCCGGGACAGTGCAAGAGACCCAGTACTTC.

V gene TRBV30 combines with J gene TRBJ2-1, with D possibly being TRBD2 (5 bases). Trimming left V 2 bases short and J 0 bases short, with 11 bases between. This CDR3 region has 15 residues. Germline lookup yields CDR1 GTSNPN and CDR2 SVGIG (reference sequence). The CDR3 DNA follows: TGTGCCTGGAGTATCGGGGATTCCTCCTACAATGAGCAGTTCTTC. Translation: CAWSIGDSSYNEQFF.

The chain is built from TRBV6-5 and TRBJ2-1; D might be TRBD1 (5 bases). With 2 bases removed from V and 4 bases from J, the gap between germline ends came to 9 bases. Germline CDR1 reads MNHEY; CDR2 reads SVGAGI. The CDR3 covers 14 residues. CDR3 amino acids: CASSYGAPYNEQFF. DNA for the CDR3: TGTGCCAGCAGTTACGGGGCACCGTACAATGAGCAGTTCTTC.